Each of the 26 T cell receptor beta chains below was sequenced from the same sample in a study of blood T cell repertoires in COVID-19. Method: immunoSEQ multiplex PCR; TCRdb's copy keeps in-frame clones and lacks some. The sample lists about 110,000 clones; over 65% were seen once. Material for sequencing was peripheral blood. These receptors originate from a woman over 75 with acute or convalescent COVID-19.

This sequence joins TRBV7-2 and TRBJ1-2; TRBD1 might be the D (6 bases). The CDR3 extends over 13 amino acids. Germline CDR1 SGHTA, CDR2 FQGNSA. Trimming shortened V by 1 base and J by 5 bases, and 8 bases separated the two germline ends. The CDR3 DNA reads TGTGCCAGCAGCTTAGGGGACAAGTATGGCTACACCTTC. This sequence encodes CASSLGDKYGYTF.

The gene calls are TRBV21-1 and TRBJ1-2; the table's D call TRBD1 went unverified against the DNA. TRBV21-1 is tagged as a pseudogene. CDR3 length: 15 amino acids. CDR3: CASRDRGPLGYGYTF. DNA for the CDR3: TGTGCCAGCCGGGACAGGGGGCCCCTGGGCTATGGCTACACCTTC.

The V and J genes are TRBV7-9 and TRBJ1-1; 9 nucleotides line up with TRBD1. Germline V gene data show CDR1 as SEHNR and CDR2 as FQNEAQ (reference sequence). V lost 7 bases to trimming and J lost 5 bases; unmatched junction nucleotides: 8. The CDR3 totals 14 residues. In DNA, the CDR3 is TGTGCCAGCACCCCACAGGGGGCGAATACTGAAGCTTTCTTT. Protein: CASTPQGANTEAFF.

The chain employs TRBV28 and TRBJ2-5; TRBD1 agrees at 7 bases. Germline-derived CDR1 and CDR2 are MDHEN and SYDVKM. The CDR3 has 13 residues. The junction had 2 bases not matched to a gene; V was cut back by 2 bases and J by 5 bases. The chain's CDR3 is CASSLMTGETQYF. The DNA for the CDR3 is TGTGCCAGCAGTTTAATGACAGGGGAGACCCAGTACTTC.

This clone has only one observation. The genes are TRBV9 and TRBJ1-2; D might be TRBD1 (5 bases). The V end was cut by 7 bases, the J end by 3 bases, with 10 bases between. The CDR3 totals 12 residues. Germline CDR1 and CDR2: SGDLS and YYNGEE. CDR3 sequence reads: CASQTAHYGYTF. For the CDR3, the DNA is TGTGCCAGCCAGACAGCCCACTATGGCTACACCTTC.

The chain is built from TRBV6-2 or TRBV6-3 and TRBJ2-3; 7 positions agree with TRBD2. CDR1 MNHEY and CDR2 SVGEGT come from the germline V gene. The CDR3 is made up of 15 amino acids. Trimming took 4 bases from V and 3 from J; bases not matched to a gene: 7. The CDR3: CASSSPAAGTDTQYF. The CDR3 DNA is TGTGCCAGCAGTTCGCCCGCAGCGGGAACAGATACGCAGTATTTT.

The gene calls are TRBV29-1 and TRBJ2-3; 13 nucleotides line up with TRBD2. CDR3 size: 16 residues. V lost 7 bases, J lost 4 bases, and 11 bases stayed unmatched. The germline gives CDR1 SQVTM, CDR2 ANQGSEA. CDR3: CSAMVMTSGRSDTQYF. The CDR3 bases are TGCAGCGCAATGGTTATGACTAGCGGGAGGTCAGATACGCAGTATTTT.

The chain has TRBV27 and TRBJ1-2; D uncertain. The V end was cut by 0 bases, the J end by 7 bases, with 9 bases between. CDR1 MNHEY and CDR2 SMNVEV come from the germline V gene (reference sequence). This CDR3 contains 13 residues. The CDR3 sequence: CASSLSRGGGYTF. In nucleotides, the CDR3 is TGTGCCAGCAGTTTATCCCGTGGAGGTGGCTACACCTTC.

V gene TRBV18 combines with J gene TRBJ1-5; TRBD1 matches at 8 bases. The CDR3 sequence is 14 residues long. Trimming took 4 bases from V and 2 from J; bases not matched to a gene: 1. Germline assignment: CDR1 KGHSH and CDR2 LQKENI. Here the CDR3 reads CASSLQGGNQPQHF. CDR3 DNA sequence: TGTGCCAGCTCACTACAGGGGGGCAATCAGCCCCAGCATTTT.

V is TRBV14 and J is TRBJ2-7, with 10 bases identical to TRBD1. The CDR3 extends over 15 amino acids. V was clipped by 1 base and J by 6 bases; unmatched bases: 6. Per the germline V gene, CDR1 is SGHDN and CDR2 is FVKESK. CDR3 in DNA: TGTGCCAGCAGCCAAGTCAGGACAGGGGGAAGCGAGCAGTACTTC. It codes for CASSQVRTGGSEQYF. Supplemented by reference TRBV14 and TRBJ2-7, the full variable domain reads EAGVTQFPSHSVIEKGQTVTLRCDPISGHDNLYWYRRVMGKEIKFLLHFVKESKQDESGMPNNRFLAERTGGTYSTLKVQPAELEDSGVYFCASSQVRTGGSEQYFGPGTRLTVT.

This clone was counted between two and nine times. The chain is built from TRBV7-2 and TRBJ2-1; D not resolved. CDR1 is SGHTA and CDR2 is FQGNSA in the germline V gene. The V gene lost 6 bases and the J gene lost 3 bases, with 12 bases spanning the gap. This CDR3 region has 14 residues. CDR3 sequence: CASSPYRSYNEQFF. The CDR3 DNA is TGTGCCAGCAGTCCCTACCGGAGCTACAATGAGCAGTTCTTC.

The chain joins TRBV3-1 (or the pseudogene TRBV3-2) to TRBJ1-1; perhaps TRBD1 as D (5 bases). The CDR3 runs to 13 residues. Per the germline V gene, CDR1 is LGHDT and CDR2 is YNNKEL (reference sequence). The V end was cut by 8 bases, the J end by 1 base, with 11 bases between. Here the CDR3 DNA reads TGTGCCAGCGCGGCGGGGCAGAACACTGAAGCTTTCTTT. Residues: CASAAGQNTEAFF.

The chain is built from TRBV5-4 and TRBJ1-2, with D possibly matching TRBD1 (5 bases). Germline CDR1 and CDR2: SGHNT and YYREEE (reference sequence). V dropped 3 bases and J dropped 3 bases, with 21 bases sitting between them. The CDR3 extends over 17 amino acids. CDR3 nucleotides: TGTGCCAGCAGCTCGACCGGGACTAAATTTTCCGACTATGGCTACACCTTC. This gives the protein CASSSTGTKFSDYGYTF.

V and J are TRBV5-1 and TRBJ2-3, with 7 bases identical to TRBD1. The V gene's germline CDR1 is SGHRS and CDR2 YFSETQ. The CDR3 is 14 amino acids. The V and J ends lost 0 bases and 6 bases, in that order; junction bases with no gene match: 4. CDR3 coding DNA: TGCGCCAGCAGCTTGGCCCCCAGGGGGGATACGCAGTATTTT. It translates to CASSLAPRGDTQYF.

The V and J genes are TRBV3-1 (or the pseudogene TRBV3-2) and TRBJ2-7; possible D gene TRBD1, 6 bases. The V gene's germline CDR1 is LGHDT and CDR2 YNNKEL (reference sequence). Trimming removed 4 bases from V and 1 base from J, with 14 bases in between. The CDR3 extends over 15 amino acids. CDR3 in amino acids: CASSRDTRGSYEQYF. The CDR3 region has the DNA TGTGCCAGCAGCCGGGACACCAGGGGATCCTACGAGCAGTACTTC.

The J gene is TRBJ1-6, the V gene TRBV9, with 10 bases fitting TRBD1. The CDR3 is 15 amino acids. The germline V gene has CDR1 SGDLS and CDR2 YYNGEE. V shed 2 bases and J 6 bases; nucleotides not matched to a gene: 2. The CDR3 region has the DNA TGTGCCAGCAGCGTCCGGACAGGGGGTAATTCACCCCTCCACTTT. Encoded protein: CASSVRTGGNSPLHF.

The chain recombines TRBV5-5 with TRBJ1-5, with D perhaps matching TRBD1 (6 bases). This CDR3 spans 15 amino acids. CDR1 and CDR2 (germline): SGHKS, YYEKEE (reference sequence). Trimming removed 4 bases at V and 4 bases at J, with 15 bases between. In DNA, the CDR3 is TGTGCCAGCAGCAGGGGCCAGGGGCCGAATCAGCCCCAGCATTTT. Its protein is CASSRGQGPNQPQHF.

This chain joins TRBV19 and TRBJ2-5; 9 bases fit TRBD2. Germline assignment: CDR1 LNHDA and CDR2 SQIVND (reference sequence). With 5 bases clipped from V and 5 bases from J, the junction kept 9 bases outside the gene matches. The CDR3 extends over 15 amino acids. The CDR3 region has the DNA TGTGCCAGTAGTGTACAAGCGGGAGGTGAGGAGACCCAGTACTTC. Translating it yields CASSVQAGGEETQYF.

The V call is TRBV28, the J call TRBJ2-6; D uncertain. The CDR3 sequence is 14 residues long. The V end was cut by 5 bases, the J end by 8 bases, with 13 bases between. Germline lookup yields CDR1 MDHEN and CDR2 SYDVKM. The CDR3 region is CASSPLVPPNVLTF. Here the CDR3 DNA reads TGTGCCAGCAGTCCCCTAGTCCCCCCCAACGTCCTGACTTTC.

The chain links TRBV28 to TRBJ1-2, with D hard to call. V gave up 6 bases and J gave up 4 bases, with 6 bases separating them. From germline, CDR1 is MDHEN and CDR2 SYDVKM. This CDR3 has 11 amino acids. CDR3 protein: CASSTSYGYTF. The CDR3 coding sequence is TGTGCCAGCAGCACAAGCTATGGCTACACCTTC.

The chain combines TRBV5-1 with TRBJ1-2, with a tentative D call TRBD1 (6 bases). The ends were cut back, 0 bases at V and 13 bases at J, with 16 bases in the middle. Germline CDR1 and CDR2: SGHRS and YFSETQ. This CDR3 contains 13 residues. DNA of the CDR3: TGCGCCAGCAGCTTGGCCGGCAGGGGTAAATCCACCTTC. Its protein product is CASSLAGRGKSTF.

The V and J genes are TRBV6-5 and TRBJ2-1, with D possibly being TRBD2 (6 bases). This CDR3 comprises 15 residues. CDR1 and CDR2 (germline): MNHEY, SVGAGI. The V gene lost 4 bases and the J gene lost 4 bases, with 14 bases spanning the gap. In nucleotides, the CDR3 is TGTGCCAGCAGTTTACTACAGCGGGTGTACAATGAGCAGTTCTTC. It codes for CASSLLQRVYNEQFF.

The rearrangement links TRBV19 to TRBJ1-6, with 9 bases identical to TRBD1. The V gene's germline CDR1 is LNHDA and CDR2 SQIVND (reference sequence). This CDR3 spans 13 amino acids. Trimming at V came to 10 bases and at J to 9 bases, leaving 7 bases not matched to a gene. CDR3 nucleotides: TGTGCCACCGCGGGACAGGGTTTTTCACCCCTCCACTTT. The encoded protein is CATAGQGFSPLHF.

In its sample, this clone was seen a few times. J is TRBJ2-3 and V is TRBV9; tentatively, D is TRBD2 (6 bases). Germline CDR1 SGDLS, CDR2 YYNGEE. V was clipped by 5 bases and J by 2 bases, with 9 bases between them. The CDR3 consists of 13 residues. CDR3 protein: CASSAGYTDTQYF. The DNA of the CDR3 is TGTGCCAGCAGTGCGGGGTACACAGATACGCAGTATTTT.

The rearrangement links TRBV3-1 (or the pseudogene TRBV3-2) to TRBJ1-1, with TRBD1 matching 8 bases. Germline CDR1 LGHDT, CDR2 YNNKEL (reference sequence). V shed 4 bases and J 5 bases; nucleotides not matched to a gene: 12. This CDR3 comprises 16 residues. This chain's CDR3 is CASSPKSQGARTEAFF. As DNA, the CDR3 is TGTGCCAGCAGCCCTAAATCCCAGGGGGCTCGGACTGAAGCTTTCTTT.

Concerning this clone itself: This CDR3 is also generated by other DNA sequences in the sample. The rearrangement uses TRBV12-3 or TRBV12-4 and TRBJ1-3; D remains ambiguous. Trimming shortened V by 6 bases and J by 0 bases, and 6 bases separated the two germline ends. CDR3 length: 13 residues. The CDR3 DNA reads TGTGCCAGCAGGGGAGTCTCTGGAAACACCATATATTTT. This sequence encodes CASRGVSGNTIYF.